Shown below are 26 T cell receptor beta chains from a single sample sequenced in a study of cytotoxic CD8 clonotypes in ibrutinib-treated CLL. The data were produced by immunoSEQ multiplex PCR, yet TCRdb's version contains in-frame clones alone and is incomplete. The sample carries a few hundred thousand clones, roughly 71% recorded once. Sample: PBMCs, taken after 36 months of ibrutinib treatment. These receptors were obtained from a human donor with chronic lymphocytic leukemia.

The V gene is TRBV7-2, the J gene TRBJ2-3; 8 bases line up with TRBD2. Germline trimming cut 1 base from V and 1 base from J; bases unmatched to any gene: 4. CDR1 and CDR2 (germline): SGHTA, FQGNSA. The CDR3 spans 16 residues. The DNA of the CDR3 is TGTGCCAGCAGCTTAGGAGCGGGGGCCCGCACAGATACGCAGTATTTT. As protein: CASSLGAGARTDTQYF.

In the case of this clone: Other DNA sequences in the same sample also yield this CDR3. The rearrangement joins TRBV20-1 to TRBJ2-5, with D possibly matching TRBD1 (5 bases). The CDR3 runs 11 residues. From germline, CDR1 is DFQATT and CDR2 SNEGSKA (reference sequence). The ends were cut back, 3 bases at V and 5 bases at J, with 7 bases in the middle. The CDR3 DNA reads TGCAGTGCTAGGGGGCTGGAGACCCAGTACTTC. It codes for CSARGLETQYF.

The CDR3 is CASSQGNSYEQYF. CDR3 DNA sequence: TGCGCCAGCAGCCAGGGTAACTCCTACGAGCAGTACTTC. The rearrangement uses TRBV5-1 and TRBJ2-7; weak D call: TRBD1 (5 bases). The CDR3 has 13 amino acids. V shed 4 bases and J shed 0 bases, with 8 bases lying between them. Germline values: CDR1 SGHRS, CDR2 YFSETQ.

The chain recombines TRBV11-2 with TRBJ2-4; 12 bases align to TRBD2. V trimming: 5 bases; J trimming: 0 bases; junction bases outside the gene matches: 2. CDR1 and CDR2 (germline): SGHAT, FQNNGV. This CDR3 spans 16 amino acids. For the CDR3, the DNA is TGTGCCAGCAGCGAGGGACTAGCGGGAGCCAAAAACATTCAGTACTTC. It is translated as CASSEGLAGAKNIQYF.

The chain employs TRBV13 and TRBJ2-7; 8 bases fit TRBD1. The ends lost 5 bases at V and 2 bases at J; junction bases unmatched: 11. Germline V gene data show CDR1 as PRHDT and CDR2 as FYEKMQ (reference sequence). The CDR3 is 16 residues long. CDR3 amino acids: CASSGNPGQAPYEQYF. The CDR3, as DNA: TGTGCCAGCAGCGGCAACCCGGGACAGGCCCCCTACGAGCAGTACTTC.

This clone was observed a handful of times. The chain joins TRBV2 to TRBJ1-4, with D unresolved. Trimming left V 3 bases short and J 4 bases short, with 9 bases between. Germline assignment: CDR1 SNHLY and CDR2 FYNNEI. There are 14 residues in the CDR3. The CDR3 DNA reads TGTGCCAGCAGTGAGGACGTCCTTAATGAAAAACTGTTTTTT. Translating it yields CASSEDVLNEKLFF.

This clone was counted a few times. This chain joins TRBV4-1 and TRBJ2-1; a possible D gene is TRBD1 (5 bases). CDR1 MGHRA and CDR2 YSYEKL come from the germline V gene. Trimming stripped 1 base from V and 0 bases from J, with 13 bases between. The length of the CDR3 is 17 residues. The CDR3 sequence: CASSQVFGHSSYNEQFF. The CDR3 nucleotides read TGCGCCAGCAGCCAAGTTTTTGGACACAGCTCCTACAATGAGCAGTTCTTC.

The J gene is TRBJ2-6, the V gene TRBV7-8, with D possibly matching TRBD1 (5 bases). V was pared by 0 bases and J by 0 bases, with 18 bases between. The CDR3 contains 20 residues. Germline V gives CDR1 SGHVS, CDR2 FQNEAQ. DNA of the CDR3: TGTGCCAGCAGCTTAGCCCCCAGGGCCTTTTTGCGCTCTGGGGCCAACGTCCTGACTTTC. It yields the protein CASSLAPRAFLRSGANVLTF.

This clone has more than one count but fewer than ten. The chain is built from TRBV11-2 and TRBJ1-2; the D is unclear. Germline V CDR1 and CDR2: SGHAT, FQNNGV. The ends were cut back, 4 bases at V and 3 bases at J, with 12 bases in the middle. The CDR3 is 14 amino acids. The CDR3, as DNA: TGTGCCAGCAGCTCCTATCCGGAGGACTATGGCTACACCTTC. Its protein product is CASSSYPEDYGYTF.

The rearrangement joins TRBV6-1 to TRBJ1-6, with TRBD1 matching 9 bases. The V segment lost 6 bases and the J segment 9 bases; nucleotides outside the gene matches: 9. Germline lookup yields CDR1 MNHNS and CDR2 SASEGT. The CDR3 is 15 residues long. The CDR3 DNA follows: TGTGCCAGCAGGTACCGGGACAGGGTGGTTTCACCCCTCCACTTT. It specifies CASRYRDRVVSPLHF.

The CDR3 protein is CASSFRELLPNNSPLHF. The CDR3, as DNA: TGTGCCAGCAGCTTTCGGGAGCTCCTTCCGAATAATTCACCCCTCCACTTT. This chain joins TRBV5-5 and TRBJ1-6; D not certain. Germline V gene sequence: CDR1 SGHKS, CDR2 YYEKEE (reference sequence). V lost 2 bases and J lost 5, with 17 bases in between. There are 17 residues in the CDR3.

This clone was found a few times. V and J are TRBV18 and TRBJ1-4, with 8 nucleotides matching TRBD1. The CDR3 runs 15 residues. J gave up 5 bases and V 3 bases, and 5 bases lay outside the gene matches. Germline V gives CDR1 KGHSH, CDR2 LQKENI. In nucleotides, the CDR3 is TGTGCCAGCTCACCCTGGACAGGGCCCAATGAAAAACTGTTTTTT. This translates into CASSPWTGPNEKLFF.

The chain combines TRBV7-9 with TRBJ2-7, with TRBD2 matching 7 bases. Germline V gene lookup returns CDR1 SEHNR and CDR2 FQNEAQ (reference sequence). J was trimmed by 0 bases and V by 6 bases; bases with no gene match: 2. The length of the CDR3 is 13 residues. CDR3 protein: CASRRESSYEQYF. Written as DNA, the CDR3 is TGTGCCAGCAGGCGGGAGAGCTCCTACGAGCAGTACTTC.

The V gene is TRBV7-2, the J gene TRBJ1-3; no clear D. The ends were cut back, 0 bases at V and 4 bases at J, with 10 bases in the middle. There are 15 residues in the CDR3. Germline assignment: CDR1 SGHTA and CDR2 FQGNSA. The CDR3 DNA reads as TGTGCCAGCAGCTTAGCGGTCGGTTCGGGAAACACCATATATTTT. This codes for CASSLAVGSGNTIYF.

This clone occurred once. The V gene is TRBV27, the J gene TRBJ2-3; D is unclear. CDR3 size: 12 residues. Germline values: CDR1 MNHEY, CDR2 SMNVEV (reference sequence). The V gene lost 6 bases and the J gene lost 0 bases, with 4 bases spanning the gap. CDR3 sequence reads: CASSASTDTQYF. The DNA for the CDR3 is TGTGCCAGCAGCGCGAGCACAGATACGCAGTATTTT.

This chain links TRBV5-4 with TRBJ1-1; 8 nucleotides line up with TRBD1. Germline CDR1 reads SGHNT; CDR2 reads YYREEE (reference sequence). The CDR3 is 16 amino acids. Unmatched junction bases numbered 4, after V lost 0 bases and J lost 0 bases. CDR3 sequence reads: CASSLDGQGMNTEAFF. The CDR3 region has the DNA TGTGCCAGCAGCTTGGACGGACAGGGAATGAACACTGAAGCTTTCTTT.

The chain links TRBV4-1 to TRBJ2-7; 9 nucleotides line up with TRBD2. This CDR3 is built from 16 residues. V dropped 1 base and J dropped 3; count of bases not matched to a gene: 7. From germline, CDR1 is MGHRA and CDR2 YSYEKL. This chain's CDR3 is CASSQVPGTSHYEQYF. The CDR3 region has the DNA TGCGCCAGCAGCCAAGTCCCCGGGACTAGCCACTACGAGCAGTACTTC.

This sequence joins TRBV15 and TRBJ2-4, with D possibly matching TRBD1 (7 bases). CDR1 LNHNV and CDR2 YYDKDF come from the germline V gene (reference sequence). There are 17 residues in the CDR3. V was clipped by 9 bases and J by 1 base, with 22 bases between them. CDR3: CATDQGGAWRAKNIQYF. As DNA, the CDR3 is TGTGCCACAGACCAGGGGGGTGCCTGGCGCGCCAAAAACATTCAGTACTTC.

V and J are TRBV7-6 and TRBJ2-6; perhaps TRBD1 as D (6 bases). Trimming removed 1 base from V and 4 bases from J, with 11 bases in between. The germline V gene has CDR1 SGHVS and CDR2 FNYEAQ. CDR3 length: 16 residues. The CDR3 reads CASSLVQGSGANVLTF. The CDR3 DNA follows: TGTGCCAGCAGCTTAGTTCAGGGGTCGGGGGCCAACGTCCTGACTTTC.

A few counts support this clone. This sequence joins TRBV4-1 and TRBJ1-2; D perhaps matches TRBD1 (6 bases). CDR1 MGHRA and CDR2 YSYEKL come from the germline V gene. This CDR3 has 14 residues. The germline V and J ends were trimmed by 5 bases and 4 bases, with 14 bases remaining between them. The CDR3 spells CASSFLGAAYGYTF. CDR3 bases: TGCGCCAGCAGCTTCCTGGGGGCTGCCTATGGCTACACCTTC.

V is TRBV11-2 and J is TRBJ2-7; no definite D call. Per the germline V gene, CDR1 is SGHAT and CDR2 is FQNNGV. The CDR3 has 12 residues. Trimming shortened V by 4 bases and J by 7 bases, and 11 bases separated the two germline ends. CDR3 coding DNA: TGTGCCAGCAGCTCCTTGAAGGGAGAGCAGTACTTC. It yields the protein CASSSLKGEQYF.

This clone was observed a single time. A read error may account for a junction end that differs from germline. This rearrangement joins TRBV11-2 to TRBJ2-7, with D tentatively TRBD1 (6 bases). The germline V gene encodes CDR1 SGHAT and CDR2 FQNNGV. This CDR3 spans 14 amino acids. The CDR3 here is CASRLVQGPYEQYF. CDR3 sequence (DNA): TGTGCCAGCAGATTAGTACAGGGCCCCTACGAGCAGTACTTC.

The chain carries TRBV28 and TRBJ2-1, with 14 bases lining up with TRBD2. J lost 15 bases, V lost 6 bases, and 10 bases had no gene match. The V gene's germline CDR1 is MDHEN and CDR2 SYDVKM. This CDR3 has 14 amino acids. CDR3 residues: CASSQTSGRARGFF. The DNA of the CDR3 is TGTGCCAGCAGCCAGACTAGCGGGAGGGCTCGGGGGTTCTTC.

This chain links TRBV15 with TRBJ2-6; D is undetermined. Germline loops: CDR1 LNHNV, CDR2 YYDKDF (reference sequence). The CDR3 contains 17 residues. V was cut by 2 bases and J by 2 bases, with 13 bases left in between. The CDR3 region is CATSRPAHGAGANVLTF. CDR3 DNA: TGTGCCACCAGCAGACCTGCCCATGGGGCTGGGGCCAACGTCCTGACTTTC.

The rearrangement uses TRBV7-6 and TRBJ2-7; TRBD1 matches at 9 bases. J lost 5 bases, V lost 4 bases, and 9 bases had no gene match. Germline V CDR1 and CDR2: SGHVS, FNYEAQ. The CDR3 runs 15 residues. Here the CDR3 DNA reads TGTGCCAGCAGCTCCCCGGGACAGGGTTACCACGAGCAGTACTTC. This codes for CASSSPGQGYHEQYF. The variable domain in full, completed from reference TRBV7-6 and TRBJ2-7, reads GAGVSQSPRYKVTKRGQDVALRCDPISGHVSLYWYRQALGQGPEFLTYFNYEAQQDKSGLPNDRFSAERPEGSISTLTIQRTEQRDSAMYRCASSSPGQGYHEQYFGPGTRLTVT.

The chain links TRBV7-6 to TRBJ2-7, with D perhaps matching TRBD1 or TRBD2 (7 bases each). Germline V lookup: CDR1 SGHVS, CDR2 FNYEAQ. V was clipped by 2 bases and J by 0 bases, with 14 bases between them. CDR3 length: 16 residues. The CDR3 spells CASSLRGDRSSYEQYF. The CDR3 DNA reads as TGTGCCAGCAGCTTACGGGGGGACAGAAGCTCCTACGAGCAGTACTTC.